Shown below are 18 T cell receptor beta chains from a single sample sequenced in a study of shared clonotypes between healthy human individuals (dated by TCRdb to about 2020). The library was produced with the immunoSEQ multiplex PCR assay. Entries here come from immuneACCESS through TCRdb and include only in-frame sequences with V and J called. Some clones fail to appear in such tables; in the studies checked, an unresolved V gene covers under half of the shortfall, and the cause of the remainder is unknown. A total of some 660,000 clones appear in this sample, about 80% of them only once. In total, the top ten clones hold around 1.8% of the sample. Sequencing used memory CD4+ T cells sorted from blood. Read against the paper, the sample's cell subset or site label means: CD45RA-negative fraction. All receptors come from a woman aged 30 to 39 in good health.

This clone came up a few times. The J gene is TRBJ2-2, the V gene TRBV19; D is possibly TRBD2 (5 bases). The germline CDR1 and CDR2 sequences are LNHDA and SQIVND (reference sequence). This CDR3 has 14 amino acids. V was shortened by 7 bases and J by 0 bases, with 9 bases between the two germline ends. CDR3 nucleotide sequence: TGTGCCAGTAAACGGGATGCGAACACCGGGGAGCTGTTTTTT. Amino acids: CASKRDANTGELFF.

The chain uses TRBV5-1 and TRBJ2-7, with D tentatively TRBD1 (5 bases). The CDR3 extends over 13 amino acids. Trimming removed 3 bases at V and 7 bases at J, with 14 bases between. Germline V gene data show CDR1 as SGHRS and CDR2 as YFSETQ. The CDR3 reads CASSWGPPEEQYF. Here the CDR3 DNA reads TGCGCCAGCAGCTGGGGCCCCCCCGAGGAGCAGTACTTC.

This sequence joins TRBV6-1 and TRBJ2-1; 13 bases match TRBD2. This CDR3 has 15 residues. The trim removed 4 bases at V and 12 bases at J, leaving 9 bases unmatched. Germline CDR1 and CDR2: MNHNS and SASEGT. The CDR3 loop is CASSGPGLAGFAQFF. The CDR3, as DNA: TGTGCCAGCAGTGGACCGGGACTAGCGGGATTTGCGCAGTTCTTC.

CDR3 loop: CASSRWTEAFF. The CDR3 DNA is TGTGCCAGCAGTCGTTGGACTGAAGCTTTCTTT. V is TRBV27 and J is TRBJ1-1; unclear D gene. Germline values: CDR1 MNHEY, CDR2 SMNVEV (reference sequence). This CDR3 spans 11 amino acids. V was clipped by 5 bases and J by 5 bases, with 6 bases between them.

The genes are TRBV10-3 and TRBJ1-2, with D uncertain. Germline loops: CDR1 ENHRY, CDR2 SYGVKD. The V and J ends lost 8 bases and 4 bases respectively, with 14 bases between them. The CDR3 covers 13 residues. CDR3 nucleotide sequence: TGTGCCATCGCGAGGGAGAGTAGCTATGGCTACACCTTC. Protein sequence: CAIARESSYGYTF.

V is TRBV6-5 and J is TRBJ2-5; D may correspond to TRBD1 or TRBD2 (5 bases each). The germline V gene encodes CDR1 MNHEY and CDR2 SVGAGI. This CDR3 has 14 amino acids. With 6 bases removed from V and 6 bases from J, the gap between germline ends came to 17 bases. The CDR3 DNA follows: TGTGCCAGCAGAGAACCCCGGGGCGCGCAGACCCAGTACTTC. It codes for CASREPRGAQTQYF.

This chain joins TRBV7-2 and TRBJ2-7; 8 nucleotides align to TRBD1. V was pared by 0 bases and J by 7 bases, with 8 bases of the junction left unmatched. The CDR3 contains 15 residues. The germline V gene has CDR1 SGHTA and CDR2 FQGNSA. The CDR3 DNA reads as TGTGCCAGCAGCTTAGCGGTCCAGGGGGCTGGTGAGCAGTACTTC. Residues: CASSLAVQGAGEQYF.

J is TRBJ1-1 and V is TRBV29-1; no firm D call. V lost 1 base and J 3 bases, leaving 12 bases between the germline ends. There are 14 residues in the CDR3. Germline loops: CDR1 SQVTM, CDR2 ANQGSEA. As DNA, the CDR3 is TGCAGCGTTGAAGTGGTATCGAGAGACACTGAAGCTTTCTTT. Translating gives CSVEVVSRDTEAFF.

This clone was seen a handful of times. The genes are TRBV9 and TRBJ2-3; 7 positions match TRBD2. The CDR3 spans 17 residues. J lost 5 bases, V lost 4 bases, and 16 bases had no gene match. The germline V gene encodes CDR1 SGDLS and CDR2 YYNGEE. The DNA for the CDR3 is TGTGCCAGCAGCTTACGCTCTAGGGAGGGCCGTGGAGATACGCAGTATTTT. Translating it yields CASSLRSREGRGDTQYF.

This chain uses TRBV28 with TRBJ1-5; 8 positions agree with TRBD1. V shed 7 bases and J 0 bases; nucleotides not matched to a gene: 5. The CDR3 runs to 15 residues. CDR1 and CDR2 (germline): MDHEN, SYDVKM. The CDR3 coding sequence is TGTGCCAGCAACCAGGGGGCGATTAGCAATCAGCCCCAGCATTTT. Translated: CASNQGAISNQPQHF.

The rearrangement joins TRBV10-3 to TRBJ2-3; no clear D gene. CDR1 is ENHRY, CDR2 SYGVKD, per germline. V shed 4 bases and J shed 4 bases, with 12 bases lying between them. CDR3 length: 14 amino acids. The CDR3 DNA reads as TGTGCCATCAGTGCGGCCAACAACCCAGATACGCAGTATTTT. Translating gives CAISAANNPDTQYF.

The chain has TRBV11-1 and TRBJ2-1, with TRBD2 matching 9 bases. Germline trimming cut 2 bases from V and 13 bases from J; bases unmatched to any gene: 9. The CDR3 has 14 amino acids. Germline V gene sequence: CDR1 SGHAT, CDR2 FQDESV (reference sequence). The CDR3 here is CASSLPTSGSFQFF. The CDR3 coding sequence is TGTGCCAGCAGCTTACCAACTAGCGGGTCCTTTCAGTTCTTC.

The V and J genes are TRBV6-1 and TRBJ2-2, with D perhaps assigned TRBD1 or TRBD2 (5 bases each). Trimming took off 4 bases at V and 1 base at J, with 7 bases between the two ends. In germline, CDR1 is MNHNS, CDR2 SASEGT. The CDR3 covers 14 residues. CDR3 residues: CASSVGVNTGELFF. DNA for the CDR3: TGTGCCAGCAGTGTGGGGGTGAACACCGGGGAGCTGTTTTTT.

This clone appeared a single time. The rearrangement joins TRBV5-1 to TRBJ2-7, with no clear D. This CDR3 comprises 15 residues. V lost 3 bases to trimming and J lost 8 bases, with 21 bases between them. In germline, CDR1 is SGHRS, CDR2 YFSETQ. The CDR3 DNA sequence: TGCGCCAGCAGCTCGCTGTTGGACCCCCGAGCACAGCAGTACTTC. This gives the protein CASSSLLDPRAQQYF.

The V and J genes are TRBV5-1 and TRBJ2-3; 8 bases match TRBD1. Germline CDR1 is SGHRS and CDR2 is YFSETQ. The V segment lost 0 bases and the J segment 1 base; nucleotides outside the gene matches: 4. There are 16 residues in the CDR3. The CDR3 DNA reads as TGCGCCAGCAGCTTGGGGACAGGGCTTCGCACAGATACGCAGTATTTT. It is translated as CASSLGTGLRTDTQYF.

With respect to this clone: A much larger clone lies a single base off, so this may be a read error. The rearrangement uses TRBV28 and TRBJ1-4, with D perhaps TRBD1 (5 bases). Germline-derived CDR1 and CDR2 are MDHEN and SYDVKM. The V and J ends lost 5 bases and 0 bases respectively, with 10 bases between them. This CDR3 is 15 amino acids long. The CDR3 nucleotides read TGTGCCAGCAGTACTACAGGAGCAACTAATGAAAAACTGTTTTTT. Encoded protein: CASSTTGATNEKLFF. Full variable domain (missing parts from reference TRBV28 and TRBJ1-4): DVKVTQSSRYLVKRTGEKVFLECVQDMDHENMFWYRQDPGLGLRLIYFSYDVKMKEKGDIPEGYSVSREKKERFSLILESASTNQTSMYLCASSTTGATNEKLFFGSGTQLSVL.

The gene calls are TRBV6-5 and TRBJ2-7; 8 bases are shared with TRBD2. The CDR3 is 13 amino acids. Germline V gene lookup returns CDR1 MNHEY and CDR2 SVGAGI. The V segment lost 6 bases and the J segment 1 base; nucleotides outside the gene matches: 2. The CDR3 nucleotides are TGTGCCAGCAGACGGGAGGGGTCCTACGAGCAGTACTTC. Protein sequence: CASRREGSYEQYF.

The chain joins TRBV7-3 to TRBJ2-1, with TRBD2 identical over 9 bases. Germline-derived CDR1 and CDR2 are SGHTA and FQGTGA. The CDR3 is made up of 15 amino acids. The J segment lost 7 bases and the V segment lost 5 bases, leaving 9 bases of the junction unmatched. The CDR3 reads CASSRGGTSINEQFF. Written as DNA, the CDR3 is TGTGCCAGCAGCCGGGGCGGGACTAGCATAAATGAGCAGTTCTTC. The full variable domain, rest sourced from reference TRBV7-3 and TRBJ2-1, is GAGVSQTPSNKVTEKGKYVELRCDPISGHTALYWYRQSLGQGPEFLIYFQGTGAADDSGLPNDRFFAVRPEGSVSTLKIQRTERGDSAVYLCASSRGGTSINEQFFGPGTRLTVL.